What follows are 22 T cell receptor beta chains derived from one specimen sequenced in a study of T cell responses to AZD1222 COVID-19 vaccine. TCRdb's copy holds only in-frame clones and misses some; the assay was immunoSEQ multiplex PCR. The table records 110,000 to 150,000 clones, roughly 90% of them present only once. Material: peripheral blood, obtained on day 0 of AZD1222 vaccination. The receptor set was obtained from an adult in good health.

This sequence joins TRBV21-1 and TRBJ2-5; the table calls TRBD2, which could not be checked here. TRBV21-1 is marked as a pseudogene. This CDR3 contains 16 residues. This CDR3 reads CASSKGWGVGMKTQYF. The CDR3 DNA reads as TGTGCCAGCAGCAAAGGGTGGGGAGTAGGTATGAAGACCCAGTACTTC.

This chain joins TRBV12-5 and TRBJ2-1; D unclear. The V gene lost 6 bases and the J gene lost 0 bases, with 12 bases spanning the gap. The CDR3 sequence is 15 residues long. The germline CDR1 and CDR2 sequences are LGHNT and FRNRAP. CDR3 DNA: TGTGCTAGTGGGGGGAACCTCCCCTCCTACAATGAGCAGTTCTTC. This encodes CASGGNLPSYNEQFF.

The rearrangement links TRBV7-2 to TRBJ1-4, with D perhaps TRBD1 (6 bases). The germline CDR1 and CDR2 sequences are SGHTA and FQGNSA. V was cut by 4 bases and J by 5 bases, with 11 bases left in between. The CDR3 is 14 amino acids. CDR3 residues: CASSSSGQNEKLFF. The CDR3 DNA follows: TGTGCCAGCAGCTCCTCCGGACAGAATGAAAAACTGTTTTTT.

The chain couples TRBV18 to TRBJ1-2; possible D gene TRBD1, 6 bases. CDR3 length equals 13 residues. V was pared by 3 bases and J by 8 bases, with 13 bases between. Germline V gene sequence: CDR1 KGHSH, CDR2 LQKENI. CDR3 sequence: CASSPEGVTGYTF. The CDR3 region has the DNA TGTGCCAGCTCACCCGAGGGGGTTACGGGCTACACCTTC.

V is TRBV6-2 or TRBV6-3 and J is TRBJ2-1, with D possibly TRBD2 on 6 matching bases. There are 13 residues in the CDR3. Germline V lookup: CDR1 MNHEY, CDR2 SVGEGT. Trimming took 6 bases from V and 15 from J, leaving 21 bases between them. The CDR3 coding sequence is TGTGCCAGCAGCAACGACCCTCCAGCGGAGGGGTTCTTC. As protein: CASSNDPPAEGFF.

This clone was observed a few times. This chain links TRBV28 with TRBJ2-7; 9 bases fit TRBD2. This CDR3 region has 14 residues. The V segment lost 6 bases and the J segment 4 bases; nucleotides outside the gene matches: 7. Germline CDR1 MDHEN, CDR2 SYDVKM. In nucleotides, the CDR3 is TGTGCCAGCAGGGGACACGGACTAGCGTACGAGCAGTACTTC. Translated: CASRGHGLAYEQYF.

The chain's CDR3 is CASRALAGVSAGELFF. CDR3 bases: TGCGCCAGCAGGGCCTTAGCGGGAGTCTCGGCCGGGGAGCTGTTTTTT. The chain has TRBV10-1 and TRBJ2-2, with 9 bases matching TRBD2. Germline V lookup: CDR1 WNHNN, CDR2 SYGVQD (reference sequence). The length of the CDR3 is 16 residues. J gave up 6 bases and V 6 bases, and 11 bases lay outside the gene matches.

V usage is TRBV28 and J usage is TRBJ2-2; TRBD2 is a possible D gene (5 bases). Per the germline V gene, CDR1 is MDHEN and CDR2 is SYDVKM. Trimming removed 3 bases at V and 4 bases at J, with 12 bases between. This CDR3 is 15 amino acids long. The CDR3 region has the DNA TGTGCCAGCAGTTTTGCCGGGGATGGCACCGGGGAGCTGTTTTTT. Amino acids: CASSFAGDGTGELFF.

The gene calls are TRBV7-2 and TRBJ2-1, with D hard to call. The CDR3 is made up of 17 amino acids. V was shortened by 1 base and J by 0 bases, with 13 bases between the two germline ends. Germline V gene data show CDR1 as SGHTA and CDR2 as FQGNSA. The CDR3 protein is CASSLGLGASSYNEQFF. CDR3 bases: TGTGCCAGCAGCTTAGGGCTAGGCGCCAGCTCCTACAATGAGCAGTTCTTC.

This clone was recorded only once. The chain couples TRBV9 to TRBJ1-4; D remains unclear. From germline, CDR1 is SGDLS and CDR2 YYNGEE. This CDR3 has 15 amino acids. The V gene lost 0 bases and the J gene lost 3 bases, with 9 bases spanning the gap. The chain's CDR3 is CASSVGWASNEKLFF. The DNA for the CDR3 is TGTGCCAGCAGCGTAGGTTGGGCGTCTAATGAAAAACTGTTTTTT.

This CDR3 reads CASSLGGIGSSTEAFF. Here the CDR3 DNA reads TGTGCCAGCAGCTTAGGGGGGATCGGGAGTAGCACTGAAGCTTTCTTT. J is TRBJ1-1 and V is TRBV7-9; D possibly corresponds to TRBD1 (5 bases). The CDR3 has 16 amino acids. V shed 1 base and J shed 4 bases, with 16 bases lying between them. CDR1 is SEHNR, CDR2 FQNEAQ, per germline (reference sequence).

The chain employs TRBV9 and TRBJ2-1, with TRBD2 matching over 8 bases. The trim removed 3 bases at V and 7 bases at J, leaving 18 bases unmatched. The germline gives CDR1 SGDLS, CDR2 YYNGEE. This CDR3 has 18 residues. CDR3 sequence (DNA): TGTGCCAGCAGCGCCATAGCGGGGACCCCATTTTCTGGAAATGAGCAGTTCTTC. This codes for CASSAIAGTPFSGNEQFF.

The genes are TRBV19 and TRBJ2-2; possibly TRBD1 for D (7 bases). Trimming took off 7 bases at V and 7 bases at J, with 16 bases between the two ends. This CDR3 has 14 amino acids. Germline CDR1 is LNHDA and CDR2 is SQIVND (reference sequence). The CDR3 DNA sequence: TGTGCCAGTACCATCTCAGGGGGAGGCGGGGAGCTGTTTTTT. This gives the protein CASTISGGGGELFF. The variable domain in full, with the rest retrieved from reference TRBV19 and TRBJ2-2, is DGGITQSPKYLFRKEGQNVTLSCEQNLNHDAMYWYRQDPGQGLRLIYYSQIVNDFQKGDIAEGYSVSREKKESFPLTVTSAQKNPTAFYLCASTISGGGGELFFGEGSRLTVL.

The chain recombines TRBV5-1 with TRBJ1-3; the match to TRBD1 covers 8 bases. Germline loops: CDR1 SGHRS, CDR2 YFSETQ. V shed 4 bases and J 4 bases; nucleotides not matched to a gene: 7. The CDR3 contains 15 residues. CDR3 amino acids: CASSHRGIDGNTIYF. The CDR3 nucleotides read TGCGCCAGCAGCCACAGGGGGATAGACGGAAACACCATATATTTT. The full variable domain, completed using reference TRBV5-1 and TRBJ1-3, is KAGVTQTPRYLIKTRGQQVTLSCSPISGHRSVSWYQQTPGQGLQFLFEYFSETQRNKGNFPGRFSGRQFSNSRSEMNVSTLELGDSALYLCASSHRGIDGNTIYFGEGSWLTVV.

CDR3 sequence reads: CASSPLPGQQETQYF. The CDR3 DNA is TGTGCCAGCTCACCCTTACCGGGACAACAAGAGACCCAGTACTTC. This chain joins TRBV18 and TRBJ2-5; weak D call: TRBD1 (6 bases). The CDR3 has 15 amino acids. V dropped 3 bases and J dropped 2 bases, with 13 bases sitting between them. Germline values: CDR1 KGHSH, CDR2 LQKENI.

This rearrangement joins TRBV7-6 to TRBJ1-1; no definite D call. With 3 bases removed from V and 3 bases from J, the gap between germline ends came to 8 bases. The germline V gene encodes CDR1 SGHVS and CDR2 FNYEAQ. The CDR3 has 13 amino acids. Here the CDR3 DNA reads TGTGCCAGCAGCTTGGAAAGGGACACTGAAGCTTTCTTT. This gives the protein CASSLERDTEAFF.

V is TRBV29-1 and J is TRBJ2-7; no firm D call. The V and J ends lost 4 bases and 3 bases respectively, with 10 bases between them. Looked up from germline, CDR1 is SQVTM and CDR2 is ANQGSEA. CDR3 size: 12 residues. As DNA, the CDR3 is TGCAGCGTTGCAGAAGGAAACTACGAGCAGTACTTC. As protein: CSVAEGNYEQYF.

The chain employs TRBV7-9 and TRBJ1-3, with 8 bases identical to TRBD1. Germline V gives CDR1 SEHNR, CDR2 FQNEAQ (reference sequence). The CDR3 runs 15 residues. The junction had 5 bases not matched to a gene; V was cut back by 5 bases and J by 2 bases. CDR3 coding DNA: TGTGCCAGCAGCCCCCAGACAGGGGCTGGAAACACCATATATTTT. Translating gives CASSPQTGAGNTIYF. Using reference TRBV7-9 and TRBJ1-3 for the parts outside the CDR3, the full variable domain is DTGVSQNPRHKITKRGQNVTFRCDPISEHNRLYWYRQTLGQGPEFLTYFQNEAQLEKSRLLSDRFSAERPKGSFSTLEIQRTEQGDSAMYLCASSPQTGAGNTIYFGEGSWLTVV.

V is TRBV2 and J is TRBJ1-2; D remains ambiguous. Germline V gene sequence: CDR1 SNHLY, CDR2 FYNNEI. Deletions cut 1 base from V and 1 base from J, with 10 bases between. The CDR3 loop spans 15 amino acids. The chain's CDR3 is CASSEEVWINYGYTF. DNA for the CDR3: TGTGCCAGCAGTGAAGAAGTTTGGATTAACTATGGCTACACCTTC.

This clone was seen only a few times. V is TRBV7-8 and J is TRBJ2-7; possible D gene TRBD1, 5 bases. The CDR3 runs to 12 residues. CDR1 SGHVS and CDR2 FQNEAQ come from the germline V gene. V gave up 2 bases and J gave up 4 bases, with 6 bases separating them. CDR3 region: CASSLQGYEQYF. For the CDR3, the DNA is TGTGCCAGCAGCTTACAGGGATACGAGCAGTACTTC.

This clone was found a few times. The rearrangement links TRBV20-1 to TRBJ1-4; D is possibly TRBD1 (5 bases). Germline loops: CDR1 DFQATT, CDR2 SNEGSKA (reference sequence). Trimming removed 8 bases from V and 8 bases from J, with 9 bases in between. There are 10 residues in the CDR3. CDR3 region: CSTGREKLFF. CDR3 DNA: TGCAGTACGGGACGGGAAAAACTGTTTTTT.

The chain recombines TRBV10-2 with TRBJ2-3; 9 bases line up with TRBD2. V dropped 3 bases and J dropped 4; count of bases not matched to a gene: 2. The CDR3 consists of 14 residues. The germline gives CDR1 WSHSY, CDR2 SAAADI. CDR3 nucleotides: TGCGCCAGCAGTGAAAGCGGGAGGTCAGATACGCAGTATTTT. This codes for CASSESGRSDTQYF.